This T cell receptor beta chain was sequenced in a study of T-cell reconstitution after alpha-beta-depleted transplantation in children. Study-level findings and limits: Newly made T cells mostly supplied T-cell counts and diversity one year after transplant.

The TCRbeta library was prepared with unique molecular identifiers. TCRdb used MiXCR to reprocess the PCR reads, holding one entry per CDR3 protein. Here the sample spans about 400,000 distinct CDR3 sequences, about 16% being singletons. Worth noting for this clonotype: Its antigen remains unidentified.

This receptor was obtained from a boy less than two years old who had a stem cell transplant for Wiskott-Aldrich syndrome, so the T cells may come from the graft donor. Here the sequenced sample was PBMCs, mostly from graft donor cells, taken 360 days after TCRalphabeta/CD19-depleted stem cell transplant.

The CDR3 reads CATRKLPSGWNTGELFF. The CDR3 DNA sequence: TGTGCCACACGTAAACTACCTAGCGGGTGGAACACCGGGGAGCTGTTTTTT. The chain carries TRBV10-3 and TRBJ2-2, with 8 bases matching TRBD2. Trimming removed 10 bases from V and 1 base from J; junction bases left unmatched: 14. CDR3 length equals 17 residues. Germline V gene sequence: CDR1 ENHRY, CDR2 SYGVKD.